This passage covers 23 T cell receptor beta chains from one sample sequenced in a study of identical twins. TCRdb re-derived calls from the 5' RACE reads in MiXCR, one entry per CDR3 protein. The sample has approximately 300,000 distinct CDR3 sequences; roughly 9.8% are singletons. These data were also filed under a second study, of yellow fever vaccine responses in identical twins.

Sequencing was done on a sample of CD8+ T cells sorted from blood. The receptors derive from a woman in her late teens or twenties in good health.

This clonotype was seen only a few times. The chain links TRBV20-1 to TRBJ2-1; D is unclear. This CDR3 has 13 residues. The germline gives CDR1 DFQATT, CDR2 SNEGSKA (reference sequence). The V gene lost 1 base and the J gene lost 6 bases, with 10 bases spanning the gap. CDR3 DNA: TGCAGTGCTAGAGCGTGGCAAGGCAATGAGCAGTTCTTC. Protein product: CSARAWQGNEQFF.

The CDR3 DNA sequence: TGCAGTGCTAGAGAACCGCGGGAGGACCCTGTCTACGAGCAGTACTTC. Its translation is CSAREPREDPVYEQYF. The genes are TRBV20-1 and TRBJ2-7, with 8 bases matching TRBD2. CDR1 DFQATT and CDR2 SNEGSKA come from the germline V gene (reference sequence). The CDR3 spans 16 residues. V dropped 0 bases and J dropped 3; count of bases not matched to a gene: 10.

CDR3 loop: CASKGQGVYEQYF. CDR3 nucleotides: TGTGCCAGCAAGGGACAGGGGGTCTACGAGCAGTACTTC. The V gene is TRBV2, the J gene TRBJ2-7; 11 bases match TRBD1. This CDR3 has 13 residues. The V gene's germline CDR1 is SNHLY and CDR2 FYNNEI. V lost 7 bases and J lost 3; bases outside the gene matches: 2.

The rearrangement links TRBV10-3 to TRBJ2-7, with D perhaps matching TRBD1 or TRBD2 (5 bases each). CDR3 length: 14 residues. The germline gives CDR1 ENHRY, CDR2 SYGVKD. The ends were cut back, 5 bases at V and 2 bases at J, with 13 bases in the middle. The CDR3 region is CAISIRDVPYEQYF. CDR3 coding DNA: TGTGCCATCAGTATCCGGGACGTGCCCTACGAGCAGTACTTC.

This clonotype was picked up a small number of times. V usage is TRBV9 and J usage is TRBJ2-3, with 10 bases lining up with TRBD2. CDR1 and CDR2 from the germline V gene are SGDLS and YYNGEE. J gave up 2 bases and V 3 bases, and 3 bases lay outside the gene matches. CDR3 length equals 15 residues. Here the CDR3 reads CASSATSGLTDTQYF. DNA of the CDR3: TGTGCCAGCAGCGCGACTAGCGGGCTCACAGATACGCAGTATTTT.

This clonotype was picked up many times. J is TRBJ2-3 and V is TRBV29-1; possibly TRBD2 for D (6 bases). The CDR3 sequence is 13 residues long. The germline gives CDR1 SQVTM, CDR2 ANQGSEA. V lost 6 bases, J lost 2 bases, and 12 bases lay in between. The DNA of the CDR3 is TGCAGCGTCAGACTAGGTCTCACAGATACGCAGTATTTT. Protein: CSVRLGLTDTQYF.

This clonotype was recorded at least ten times. V and J are TRBV6-5 and TRBJ2-3; the D gene is possibly TRBD1 (5 bases). The CDR3 has 17 residues. V was clipped by 0 bases and J by 0 bases, with 13 bases between them. Germline CDR1 MNHEY, CDR2 SVGAGI. The CDR3 sequence is CASSYSPDSTSTDTQYF. In nucleotides, the CDR3 is TGTGCCAGCAGTTACTCCCCCGACAGCACTAGCACAGATACGCAGTATTTT.

The chain carries TRBV29-1 and TRBJ2-3, with TRBD2 matching over 10 bases. The CDR3 extends over 16 amino acids. Germline V gene sequence: CDR1 SQVTM, CDR2 ANQGSEA. After removal of 3 bases from V and 4 bases from J, the junction contained 10 bases not matched to a gene. CDR3: CSVEGVAGGLSDTQYF. Here the CDR3 DNA reads TGCAGCGTTGAGGGAGTAGCGGGGGGCCTATCAGATACGCAGTATTTT.

The chain combines TRBV6-1 with TRBJ1-5; 8 nucleotides align to TRBD1. The CDR3 runs to 17 residues. Germline V gives CDR1 MNHNS, CDR2 SASEGT. V was pared by 6 bases and J by 6 bases, with 16 bases of the junction left unmatched. DNA for the CDR3: TGTGCCAGCAGGGCCGGGACAGGCGCATTCGGGGGTCAGCCCCAGCATTTT. Amino acid sequence: CASRAGTGAFGGQPQHF.

The table lists this clonotype with many counts. The rearrangement joins TRBV12-3 or TRBV12-4 to TRBJ2-7, with D unresolved. V lost 8 bases and J lost 3, with 17 bases in between. The length of the CDR3 is 14 residues. CDR3 DNA: TGTGCCAGCCGTGATGGGGATTTCGGCTACGAGCAGTACTTC. This encodes CASRDGDFGYEQYF.

This clonotype was recorded many times. The V and J genes are TRBV29-1 and TRBJ1-3; TRBD1 is a possible D gene (6 bases). The V and J ends lost 4 bases and 4 bases respectively, with 11 bases between them. Germline values: CDR1 SQVTM, CDR2 ANQGSEA. This CDR3 region has 13 residues. CDR3 DNA: TGCAGCGTTGTAGCAGGGGACGGAAACACCATATATTTT. Translated, it gives CSVVAGDGNTIYF. The complete variable domain, with remaining parts taken from reference TRBV29-1 and TRBJ1-3, reads SAVISQKPSRDICQRGTSLTIQCQVDSQVTMMFWYRQQPGQSLTLIATANQGSEATYESGFVIDKFPISRPNLTFSTLTVSNMSPEDSSIYLCSVVAGDGNTIYFGEGSWLTVV.

The chain combines TRBV5-1 with TRBJ2-5; 15 positions match TRBD2. The ends lost 4 bases at V and 2 bases at J; junction bases unmatched: 12. CDR1 is SGHRS and CDR2 is YFSETQ in the germline V gene. CDR3 length: 19 residues. CDR3 nucleotides: TGCGCCAGCAGCCTATCCCTCGGACTAGCGGGGGGGGGACAAGAGACCCAGTACTTC. This gives the protein CASSLSLGLAGGGQETQYF.

This clonotype was seen more than once but under ten times. J is TRBJ2-1 and V is TRBV11-2; D might be TRBD2 (6 bases). The V end lost 2 bases, the J end lost 2 bases, and 10 bases lay between the germline ends. Per germline, CDR1 SGHAT and CDR2 FQNNGV. The CDR3 is made up of 15 amino acids. The CDR3 here is CASSLPGGAYNEQFF. The CDR3 DNA follows: TGTGCCAGCAGCTTACCCGGGGGAGCCTACAATGAGCAGTTCTTC. Combining the CDR3 with reference TRBV11-2 and TRBJ2-1 gives the whole variable domain EAGVAQSPRYKIIEKRQSVAFWCNPISGHATLYWYQQILGQGPKLLIQFQNNGVVDDSQLPKDRFSAERLKGVDSTLKIQPAKLEDSAVYLCASSLPGGAYNEQFFGPGTRLTVL.

This clonotype was observed many times. The chain links TRBV7-9 to TRBJ2-1, with D unclear. V lost 4 bases to trimming and J lost 3 bases, with 10 bases between them. The germline gives CDR1 SEHNR, CDR2 FQNEAQ (reference sequence). The CDR3 has 14 residues. The CDR3 DNA sequence: TGTGCCAGCAGCTCCCACTCTGACTACAATGAGCAGTTCTTC. As protein: CASSSHSDYNEQFF.

CDR3 DNA: TGTGCCAGTAGTATAGGATCCCTCCCGCCAGATACGCAGTATTTT. It codes for CASSIGSLPPDTQYF. The rearrangement joins TRBV19 to TRBJ2-3; D is undetermined. The V gene lost 1 base and the J gene lost 4 bases, with 12 bases spanning the gap. The CDR3 spans 15 residues. Per the germline V gene, CDR1 is LNHDA and CDR2 is SQIVND (reference sequence).

The V and J genes are TRBV4-1 and TRBJ2-3, with D tentatively TRBD2 (6 bases). Trimming shortened V by 3 bases and J by 2 bases, and 18 bases separated the two germline ends. CDR3 size: 17 residues. Germline V gene data show CDR1 as MGHRA and CDR2 as YSYEKL. CDR3 sequence reads: CASSQRVAEDNTDTQYF. The CDR3 DNA sequence: TGCGCCAGCAGCCAGAGGGTAGCGGAGGACAACACAGATACGCAGTATTTT.

This clonotype was observed many times. The chain links TRBV20-1 to TRBJ2-1; 10 bases map to TRBD2. CDR1 and CDR2 from the germline V gene are DFQATT and SNEGSKA (reference sequence). The CDR3 runs to 15 residues. Trimming cost V 6 bases and J 2 bases; bases outside gene matches: 7. CDR3 amino acids: CSATKREGPYNEQFF. CDR3 in DNA: TGCAGTGCCACGAAGCGGGAGGGCCCCTACAATGAGCAGTTCTTC.

The V and J genes are TRBV28 and TRBJ2-7; D possibly corresponds to TRBD2 (5 bases). Germline-derived CDR1 and CDR2 are MDHEN and SYDVKM. V was shortened by 2 bases and J by 6 bases, with 8 bases between the two germline ends. This CDR3 spans 12 amino acids. The CDR3 loop reads CASSLPSLEQYF. DNA for the CDR3: TGTGCCAGCAGTTTACCTAGCCTCGAGCAGTACTTC.

This clonotype has ten or more counts. The chain links TRBV4-3 to TRBJ2-7; 11 bases map to TRBD1. Germline CDR1 reads LGHNA; CDR2 reads YSLEER. The CDR3 has 14 amino acids. V lost 4 bases and J lost 4; bases outside the gene matches: 3. As DNA, the CDR3 is TGCGCCAGCAGCCCGGACAGGGGGCTATACGAGCAGTACTTC. It is translated as CASSPDRGLYEQYF.

This clonotype was seen only a few times. V usage is TRBV12-3 or TRBV12-4 and J usage is TRBJ2-1; a possible D gene is TRBD1 (6 bases). This CDR3 has 14 amino acids. Trimming took off 7 bases at V and 7 bases at J, with 17 bases between the two ends. The CDR3 nucleotides are TGTGCCAGCAACCCGCCGGACAGCAAGAATGAGCAGTTCTTC. Protein: CASNPPDSKNEQFF.

The chain is built from TRBV13 and TRBJ2-7; TRBD2 matches at 7 bases. The germline V gene has CDR1 PRHDT and CDR2 FYEKMQ (reference sequence). The CDR3 is 15 amino acids. Trimming cost V 5 bases and J 2 bases; bases outside gene matches: 9. As DNA, the CDR3 is TGTGCCAGCAGCCCCCCGGCGGGAGCCCCCTACGAGCAGTACTTC. The encoded protein is CASSPPAGAPYEQYF.

The chain uses TRBV10-3 and TRBJ2-7, with 8 bases matching TRBD2. The CDR3 runs 15 residues. Trimming cost V 10 bases and J 4 bases; bases outside gene matches: 15. From germline, CDR1 is ENHRY and CDR2 SYGVKD. This CDR3 is CATYTSGPWPYEQYF. The CDR3 DNA reads TGTGCCACCTACACTAGCGGTCCATGGCCTTACGAGCAGTACTTC.

This clonotype appeared a few times. One end of the junction is discordant with germline, which a read error may explain. The chain uses TRBV7-2 and TRBJ2-3, with TRBD2 as a possible D gene (6 bases). The germline gives CDR1 SGHTA, CDR2 FQGNSA. CDR3 length equals 15 residues. The CDR3 spells CASSPASGHPDTQCF. The DNA of the CDR3 is TGTGCCAGCAGCCCAGCAAGCGGGCACCCAGATACGCAGTGTTTT.